A selection of T cell receptor beta chains follows, all from one sample in a study of regulatory T cells in long-lasting Graves disease. Each CDR3 protein gets one entry after TCRdb re-called the multiplex PCR reads with MiXCR. The sample records roughly 250,000 distinct CDR3 sequences, 15% to 20% being singletons. This sample also belongs to another study, concerning T cells in Graves' hyperthyroidism and ophthalmopathy.

This material consisted of peripheral blood mononuclear cells (PBMCs), taken at new diagnosis, from a patient treated with antithyroid drugs. Source of these receptors: a woman aged 25 to 39 with Graves disease. The CDR3 runs from the conserved cysteine through the conserved F or W. The D gene is left open where the match is weak. Clone size is not always given. Where it is, it says once, few, many or a class for expanded clones.

j_gene: TRBJ1-2; abundance: many; d_gene: .; v_gene: TRBV20-1; CDR3aa: CSASEGQYGYTF; CDR3nt: TGCAGTGCTAGCGAGGGGCAGTATGGCTACACCTTC
j_gene: TRBJ2-1; abundance: many; d_gene: TRBD2; v_gene: TRBV2; CDR3aa: CASRRGLATNEQFF; CDR3nt: TGTGCCAGCAGGCGGGGACTAGCAACCAATGAGCAGTTCTTC
j_gene: TRBJ2-2; abundance: many; d_gene: .; v_gene: TRBV11-2; CDR3aa: CASSLWGEGTGELFF; CDR3nt: TGTGCCAGCAGCTTATGGGGCGAGGGCACCGGGGAGCTGTTTTTT
j_gene: TRBJ2-3; abundance: many; d_gene: .; v_gene: TRBV7-2; CDR3aa: CASSLHPPAGLSTDTQYF; CDR3nt: TGTGCCAGCAGCCTCCACCCCCCCGCGGGGCTCAGCACAGATACGCAGTATTTT
j_gene: TRBJ2-7; abundance: .; d_gene: TRBD2; v_gene: TRBV20-1; CDR3aa: CSATLAGGDEQYF; CDR3nt: TGCAGTGCCACCTTAGCGGGAGGAGACGAGCAGTACTTC
j_gene: TRBJ2-3; abundance: many; d_gene: .; v_gene: TRBV6-1; CDR3aa: CASSPMGGLTDTQYF; CDR3nt: TGTGCCAGCAGCCCTATGGGGGGGCTCACAGATACGCAGTATTTT
j_gene: TRBJ2-6; abundance: many; d_gene: .; v_gene: TRBV7-9; CDR3aa: CASSLVEAGANVLTF; CDR3nt: TGTGCCAGCAGCTTAGTGGAGGCTGGGGCCAACGTCCTGACTTTC
j_gene: TRBJ1-2; abundance: .; d_gene: TRBD1; v_gene: TRBV20-1; CDR3aa: CSARPTTGGDYGYTF; CDR3nt: TGCAGTGCTAGGCCCACGACAGGGGGCGACTATGGCTACACCTTC
j_gene: TRBJ1-5; abundance: many; d_gene: .; v_gene: TRBV20-1; CDR3aa: CSASGSNQPQHF; CDR3nt: TGCAGTGCTAGTGGATCTAATCAGCCCCAGCATTTT
j_gene: TRBJ1-4; abundance: many; d_gene: .; v_gene: TRBV9; CDR3aa: CASSTEDGLNEKLFF; CDR3nt: TGTGCCAGCAGCACCGAGGACGGTCTTAATGAAAAACTGTTTTTT
j_gene: TRBJ2-7; abundance: many; d_gene: .; v_gene: TRBV5-1; CDR3aa: CASRSLDKKYGEQYF; CDR3nt: TGCGCCAGCAGATCCTTGGACAAAAAGTATGGCGAGCAGTACTTC
j_gene: TRBJ2-5; abundance: many; d_gene: .; v_gene: TRBV7-2; CDR3aa: CASSLTLGSQETQYF; CDR3nt: TGTGCCAGCAGCTTAACCCTGGGGAGTCAAGAGACCCAGTACTTC
j_gene: TRBJ1-2; abundance: many; d_gene: .; v_gene: TRBV6-1; CDR3aa: CASSEEGVNYGYTF; CDR3nt: TGTGCCAGCAGTGAAGAGGGTGTTAACTATGGCTACACCTTC
j_gene: TRBJ1-2; abundance: many; d_gene: .; v_gene: TRBV15; CDR3aa: CATSRDRIGGTQYGYTF; CDR3nt: TGTGCCACCAGCAGAGATCGAATAGGGGGTACCCAATATGGCTACACCTTC
j_gene: TRBJ1-2; abundance: many; d_gene: .; v_gene: TRBV18; CDR3aa: CASSPRRSQGFMGYTF; CDR3nt: TGTGCCAGCTCACCACGTAGGTCCCAGGGATTTATGGGCTACACCTTC
j_gene: TRBJ2-1; abundance: many; d_gene: TRBD2; v_gene: TRBV6-2/TRBV6-3; CDR3aa: CASSLGTSGGPRNEQFF; CDR3nt: TGTGCCAGCAGTTTGGGGACTAGCGGGGGGCCGCGGAATGAGCAGTTCTTC
j_gene: TRBJ1-1; abundance: many; d_gene: .; v_gene: TRBV3-1; CDR3aa: CASSQDRGTNTEAFF; CDR3nt: TGTGCCAGCAGCCAAGATCGGGGCACGAACACTGAAGCTTTCTTT
j_gene: TRBJ1-1; abundance: many; d_gene: .; v_gene: TRBV20-1; CDR3aa: CSPDKNTEAFF; CDR3nt: TGCAGTCCAGACAAGAACACTGAAGCTTTCTTT
j_gene: TRBJ1-1; abundance: many; d_gene: .; v_gene: TRBV20-1; CDR3aa: CSAIYKWNTEAFF; CDR3nt: TGCAGTGCTATCTATAAATGGAACACTGAAGCTTTCTTT
j_gene: TRBJ2-6; abundance: few; d_gene: .; v_gene: TRBV7-6; CDR3aa: CASSLAYSGQGRGLSGANVLTF; CDR3nt: TGTGCCAGCAGCTTAGCATATTCAGGGCAGGGTAGGGGACTCTCTGGGGCCAACGTCCTGACTTTC
j_gene: TRBJ2-1; abundance: .; d_gene: .; v_gene: TRBV7-8; CDR3aa: CASSLVRTRGKLDEQFF; CDR3nt: TGTGCCAGCAGCTTAGTAAGGACTCGAGGTAAACTGGATGAGCAGTTCTTC
j_gene: TRBJ1-4; abundance: many; d_gene: .; v_gene: TRBV5-6; CDR3aa: CASSFSSADEKLFF; CDR3nt: TGTGCCAGCAGCTTTAGTTCGGCGGATGAAAAACTGTTTTTT
j_gene: TRBJ1-1; abundance: once; d_gene: .; v_gene: TRBV10-3; CDR3aa: CAISDMWGTEAFF; CDR3nt: TGTGCCATCAGTGATATGTGGGGCACTGAAGCTTTCTTT
j_gene: TRBJ1-2; abundance: many; d_gene: TRBD1; v_gene: TRBV20-1; CDR3aa: CSARVGTGLYGYTF; CDR3nt: TGCAGTGCTAGAGTAGGGACAGGGCTCTATGGCTACACCTTC
j_gene: TRBJ2-3; abundance: many; d_gene: .; v_gene: TRBV18; CDR3aa: CASSPRAKDTQYF; CDR3nt: TGTGCCAGCTCACCCCGGGCTAAAGATACGCAGTATTTT
j_gene: TRBJ2-1; abundance: .; d_gene: TRBD2; v_gene: TRBV7-3; CDR3aa: CASFPGGGDSSYNEQFF; CDR3nt: TGTGCCAGCTTCCCGGGGGGGGGTGACAGTTCCTACAATGAGCAGTTCTTC
j_gene: TRBJ2-7; abundance: many; d_gene: TRBD1; v_gene: TRBV6-5; CDR3aa: CASSYRDREYEQYF; CDR3nt: TGTGCCAGCAGTTACCGGGACAGGGAGTACGAGCAGTACTTC
j_gene: TRBJ1-1; abundance: many; d_gene: .; v_gene: TRBV18; CDR3aa: CASSLNQQMNTEAFF; CDR3nt: TGTGCCAGCTCACTGAACCAGCAAATGAACACTGAAGCTTTCTTT
j_gene: TRBJ2-5; abundance: .; d_gene: TRBD2; v_gene: TRBV12-3/TRBV12-4; CDR3aa: CASSLASGPFPKTQYF; CDR3nt: TGTGCCAGCAGTTTGGCTAGCGGGCCCTTCCCCAAGACCCAGTACTTC
j_gene: TRBJ2-3; abundance: .; d_gene: .; v_gene: TRBV6-1; CDR3aa: CASTTSPLADTQYF; CDR3nt: TGTGCCAGCACCACTAGCCCCCTCGCAGATACGCAGTATTTT
j_gene: TRBJ1-1; abundance: many; d_gene: .; v_gene: TRBV12-5; CDR3aa: CASGRSLGTEAFF; CDR3nt: TGTGCTAGTGGACGCAGCTTAGGGACTGAAGCTTTCTTT
j_gene: TRBJ2-7; abundance: many; d_gene: .; v_gene: TRBV11-2; CDR3aa: CASSVSRGGSYEQYF; CDR3nt: TGTGCCAGCAGCGTTAGTCGTGGGGGCAGTTACGAGCAGTACTTC
j_gene: TRBJ1-5; abundance: many; d_gene: .; v_gene: TRBV3-1; CDR3aa: CASSPGNNQPQHF; CDR3nt: TGTGCCAGCAGCCCAGGGAACAATCAGCCCCAGCATTTT
j_gene: TRBJ2-1; abundance: many; d_gene: .; v_gene: TRBV7-6; CDR3aa: CASSSNPLFLALSYNEQFF; CDR3nt: TGTGCCAGCAGCTCTAACCCACTCTTTCTAGCTTTATCCTACAATGAGCAGTTCTTC
j_gene: TRBJ2-7; abundance: many; d_gene: .; v_gene: TRBV27; CDR3aa: CASSFAGRAYEQYF; CDR3nt: TGTGCCAGCAGTTTTGCAGGGCGAGCCTACGAGCAGTACTTC
j_gene: TRBJ1-2; abundance: many; d_gene: TRBD1; v_gene: TRBV11-2; CDR3aa: CASRPTGDTPGYTF; CDR3nt: TGTGCCAGCAGACCGACAGGGGACACTCCCGGGTACACCTTC
j_gene: TRBJ1-3; abundance: .; d_gene: .; v_gene: TRBV28; CDR3aa: CASRASTGNTIYF; CDR3nt: TGTGCCAGCAGGGCCAGCACTGGAAACACCATATATTTT